The sequence of this TCR beta chain was determined in a study of regulatory T cells in long-lasting Graves disease. Whole-study context: Antithyroid drug intake by newly diagnosed Graves' patients had lasted under 3 months.

The sample holds many counts of this clonotype. For TCR beta, libraries came from iRepertoire HTBI primers and Arm-PCR of CDR3 regions. TCRdb re-called the multiplex PCR reads with MiXCR, one entry per CDR3 protein. The table lists around 480,000 distinct CDR3 sequences, around 15% of them singletons, with less than 15% in the top ten. The CDR3 loop spans 14 amino acids. Germline V gives CDR1 PRHDT, CDR2 FYEKMQ (reference sequence). V lost 5 bases to trimming and J lost 4 bases; unmatched junction nucleotides: 6. Indicated time point: newly diagnosed GD, antithyroid drugs for less than 3 months. Scientists built the TCR library using RNA that was extracted from PBMCs. The data were also submitted as part of a second study, on T cells in Graves' hyperthyroidism and ophthalmopathy.

The TCR comes from a man between 35 and 55 years old with Graves disease. The sample consisted of peripheral blood mononuclear cells (PBMCs), taken at new diagnosis, from a patient treated with antithyroid drugs. The chain recombines TRBV13 with TRBJ2-3, with 7 nucleotides matching TRBD2. CDR3 amino acids: CASSRTRESDTQYF. For the CDR3, the DNA is TGTGCCAGCAGCCGGACTAGAGAGTCAGATACGCAGTATTTT.